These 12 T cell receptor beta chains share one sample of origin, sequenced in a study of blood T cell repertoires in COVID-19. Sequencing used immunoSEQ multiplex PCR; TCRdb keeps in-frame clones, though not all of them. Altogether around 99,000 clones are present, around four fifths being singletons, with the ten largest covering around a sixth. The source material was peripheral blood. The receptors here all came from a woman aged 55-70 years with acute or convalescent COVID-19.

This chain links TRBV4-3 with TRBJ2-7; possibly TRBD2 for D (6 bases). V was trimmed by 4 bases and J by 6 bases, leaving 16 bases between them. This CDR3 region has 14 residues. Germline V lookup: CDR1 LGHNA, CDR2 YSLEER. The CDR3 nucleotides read TGCGCCAGCAGCCGCGCCGGGACTTTAGGCGAGCAGTACTTC. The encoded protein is CASSRAGTLGEQYF.

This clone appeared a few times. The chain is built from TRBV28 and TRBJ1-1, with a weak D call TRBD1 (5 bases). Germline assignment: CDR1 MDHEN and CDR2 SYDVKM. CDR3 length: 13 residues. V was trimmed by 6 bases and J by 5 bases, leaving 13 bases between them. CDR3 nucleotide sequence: TGTGCCAGCAGCGGACAACCCGGAACTGAAGCTTTCTTT. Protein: CASSGQPGTEAFF.

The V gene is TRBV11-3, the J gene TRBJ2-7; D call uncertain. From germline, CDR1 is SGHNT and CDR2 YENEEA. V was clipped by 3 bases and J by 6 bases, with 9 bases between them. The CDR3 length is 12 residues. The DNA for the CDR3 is TGTGCCAGCAGCTTTGAGTCCGGCGAGCAGTACTTC. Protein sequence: CASSFESGEQYF.

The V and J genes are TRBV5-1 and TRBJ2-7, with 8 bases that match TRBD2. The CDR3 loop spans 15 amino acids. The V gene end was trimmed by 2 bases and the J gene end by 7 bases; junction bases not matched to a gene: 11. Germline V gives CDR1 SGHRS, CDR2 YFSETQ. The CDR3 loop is CASSFIAGSPGEQYF. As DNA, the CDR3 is TGCGCCAGCAGCTTTATAGCGGGATCACCCGGGGAGCAGTACTTC.

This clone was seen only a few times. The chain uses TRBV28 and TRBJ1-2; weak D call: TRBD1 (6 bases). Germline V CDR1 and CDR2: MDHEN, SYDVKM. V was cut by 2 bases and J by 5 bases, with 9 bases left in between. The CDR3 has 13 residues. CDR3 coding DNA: TGTGCCAGCAGTTTAATGACAGGTTATGGCTACACCTTC. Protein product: CASSLMTGYGYTF.

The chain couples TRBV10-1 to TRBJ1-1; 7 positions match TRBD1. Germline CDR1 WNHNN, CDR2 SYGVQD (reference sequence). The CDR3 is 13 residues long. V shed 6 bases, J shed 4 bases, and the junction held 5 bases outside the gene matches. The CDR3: CASSRDRATEAFF. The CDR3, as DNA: TGCGCCAGCAGCAGAGACAGGGCCACTGAAGCTTTCTTT.

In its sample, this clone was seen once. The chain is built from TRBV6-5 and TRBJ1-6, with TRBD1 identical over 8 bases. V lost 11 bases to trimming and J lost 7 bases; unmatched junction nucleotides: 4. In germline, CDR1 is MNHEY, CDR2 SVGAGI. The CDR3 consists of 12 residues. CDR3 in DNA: TGTGCCGCAGGGGGCTGGAATTCACCCCTCCACTTT. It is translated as CAAGGWNSPLHF.

The CDR3 sequence: CSVEPERGQPQHF. Here the CDR3 DNA reads TGCAGCGTTGAACCCGAACGGGGTCAGCCCCAGCATTTT. The J gene is TRBJ1-5, the V gene TRBV29-1; D gene uncertain. Germline V gives CDR1 SQVTM, CDR2 ANQGSEA. V gave up 2 bases and J gave up 6 bases, with 11 bases separating them. This CDR3 has 13 residues.

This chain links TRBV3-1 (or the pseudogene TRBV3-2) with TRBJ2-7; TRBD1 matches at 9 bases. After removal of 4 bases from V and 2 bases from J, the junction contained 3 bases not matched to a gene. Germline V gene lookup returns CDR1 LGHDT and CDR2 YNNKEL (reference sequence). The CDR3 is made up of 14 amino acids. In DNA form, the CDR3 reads TGTGCCAGCAGCCGCGGGACAGGGCCCTACGAGCAGTACTTC. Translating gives CASSRGTGPYEQYF.

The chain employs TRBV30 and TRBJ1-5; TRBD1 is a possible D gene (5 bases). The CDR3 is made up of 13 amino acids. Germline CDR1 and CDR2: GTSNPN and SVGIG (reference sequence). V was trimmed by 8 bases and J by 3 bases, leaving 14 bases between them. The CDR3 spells CAISRGYNQPQHF. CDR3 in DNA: TGTGCCATCTCCCGGGGGTACAATCAGCCCCAGCATTTT.

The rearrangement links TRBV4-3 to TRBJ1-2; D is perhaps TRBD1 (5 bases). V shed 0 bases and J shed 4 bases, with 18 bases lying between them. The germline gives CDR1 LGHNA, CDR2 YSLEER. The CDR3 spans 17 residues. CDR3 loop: CASSQDSGGEYGYGYTF. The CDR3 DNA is TGCGCCAGCAGCCAAGATTCTGGGGGGGAGTATGGCTATGGCTACACCTTC.

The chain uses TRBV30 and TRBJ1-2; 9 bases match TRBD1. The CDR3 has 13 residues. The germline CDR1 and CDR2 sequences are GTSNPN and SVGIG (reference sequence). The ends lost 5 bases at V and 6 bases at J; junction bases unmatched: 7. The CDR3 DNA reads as TGTGCCTGGCGACGGGACAGGGAAGATGGCTACACCTTC. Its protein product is CAWRRDREDGYTF.